What follows are 19 T cell receptor beta chains derived from one specimen sequenced in a study of T cells in Graves' hyperthyroidism and ophthalmopathy. From RNA transcripts, TCR beta CDR3 regions were amplified. During a first-round RT-PCR of the TCR CDR3, the HTBI primer set was used. TCRdb processed the multiplex PCR reads anew with MiXCR; each CDR3 protein has one entry. The sample gives some 550,000 distinct CDR3 sequences, about a sixth of which show up once; 2.5% to 4% is in the top ten. Sequencing was performed on blood. All receptors derive from a woman between 40 and 50 years old with Graves' ophthalmopathy.

This rearrangement joins TRBV29-1 to TRBJ2-1, with TRBD1 matching 7 bases. The germline V gene has CDR1 SQVTM and CDR2 ANQGSEA. CDR3 length: 14 amino acids. J lost 4 bases, V lost 5 bases, and 8 bases had no gene match. CDR3 amino acids: CSVIRTGLYNEQFF. The CDR3 region has the DNA TGCAGCGTTATCCGGACAGGACTTTACAATGAGCAGTTCTTC.

As regards this clonotype: A much bigger clone sits one base away, suggesting this may be a read error. The chain carries TRBV20-1 and TRBJ2-7; no definite D call. The germline V gene has CDR1 DFQATT and CDR2 SNEGSKA (reference sequence). The CDR3 is 13 amino acids. In nucleotides, the CDR3 is TGCAGTGTGTTGCGGAGAGATTCCTACGAGCAGCACTTC. Protein: CSVLRRDSYEQHF.

The rearrangement links TRBV29-1 to TRBJ2-5, with 8 bases fitting TRBD2. The CDR3 is made up of 15 amino acids. Germline trimming cut 3 bases from V and 2 bases from J; bases unmatched to any gene: 8. CDR1 and CDR2 (germline): SQVTM, ANQGSEA. The CDR3 bases are TGCAGCGTTGAGCCCTTTTTAGCGGGACAAGAGACCCAGTACTTC. Amino acids: CSVEPFLAGQETQYF. The full variable domain, in which reference TRBV29-1 and TRBJ2-5 provide the parts outside the CDR3, is SAVISQKPSRDICQRGTSLTIQCQVDSQVTMMFWYRQQPGQSLTLIATANQGSEATYESGFVIDKFPISRPNLTFSTLTVSNMSPEDSSIYLCSVEPFLAGQETQYFGPGTRLLVL.

V is TRBV12-3 or TRBV12-4 and J is TRBJ2-4; TRBD1 is a possible D gene (5 bases). Trimming took off 5 bases at V and 0 bases at J, with 8 bases between the two ends. The CDR3 runs to 14 residues. The CDR3 here is CASSQQGAKNIQYF. CDR3 DNA: TGTGCCAGCAGTCAGCAGGGAGCCAAAAACATTCAGTACTTC.

The chain is built from TRBV29-1 and TRBJ2-1, with D possibly matching TRBD1 (5 bases). Germline CDR1 reads SQVTM; CDR2 reads ANQGSEA. CDR3 length: 11 residues. Between the trimmed V and J ends, which lost 4 bases and 10 bases, there was a span of 11 bases. The CDR3 DNA is TGCAGCGTTGGTACGAACAGGGAGCAGTTCTTC. Translation gives CSVGTNREQFF.

The table lists this clonotype with a few counts. J is TRBJ2-3 and V is TRBV18; the D gene is possibly TRBD2 (6 bases). Per germline, CDR1 KGHSH and CDR2 LQKENI. CDR3 length: 17 amino acids. Trimming removed 3 bases at V and 3 bases at J, with 19 bases between. The CDR3 coding sequence is TGTGCCAGCTCACCCCGGCGAGGAGGGGCGAGGACAGATACGCAGTATTTT. Amino acids: CASSPRRGGARTDTQYF.

The CDR3 nucleotides read TGTGCCAGTAGCCAGGTACGGGATTCACCCCTCCACTTT. This codes for CASSQVRDSPLHF. This rearrangement joins TRBV19 to TRBJ1-6, with D hard to call. Germline V gene sequence: CDR1 LNHDA, CDR2 SQIVND (reference sequence). The CDR3 runs 13 residues. V lost 6 bases and J 8 bases, leaving 11 bases between the germline ends.

This clonotype occurred many times. V is TRBV13 and J is TRBJ2-7, with TRBD2 identical over 9 bases. The length of the CDR3 is 14 residues. The germline CDR1 and CDR2 sequences are PRHDT and FYEKMQ (reference sequence). After removal of 5 bases from V and 0 bases from J, the junction contained 2 bases not matched to a gene. This CDR3 is CASSRLAASYEQYF. CDR3 nucleotide sequence: TGTGCCAGCAGCCGACTAGCGGCCTCCTACGAGCAGTACTTC.

This clonotype was recorded at least ten times. The chain has TRBV20-1 and TRBJ2-1; D might be TRBD1 (6 bases). From germline, CDR1 is DFQATT and CDR2 SNEGSKA (reference sequence). The ends were cut back, 2 bases at V and 6 bases at J, with 17 bases in the middle. The CDR3 has 15 amino acids. CDR3 nucleotides: TGCAGTGCTAGATCGGCGGACAGCAGCCCCAATGAGCAGTTCTTC. Protein product: CSARSADSSPNEQFF.

This clonotype was seen more than once but under ten times. The rearrangement links TRBV5-6 to TRBJ1-5; TRBD1 matches 7 bases. J lost 1 base, V lost 4 bases, and 14 bases had no gene match. Germline V gives CDR1 SGHDT, CDR2 YYEEEE. There are 18 residues in the CDR3. The CDR3: CASSVGPTGAVSNQPQHF. Here the CDR3 DNA reads TGTGCCAGCAGCGTGGGGCCCACAGGGGCCGTAAGCAATCAGCCCCAGCATTTT.

This clonotype has more than one count but fewer than ten. The genes are TRBV9 and TRBJ2-1; TRBD2 matches at 10 bases. Germline CDR1 is SGDLS and CDR2 is YYNGEE. The CDR3 has 18 residues. V lost 0 bases to trimming and J lost 0 bases; unmatched junction nucleotides: 6. CDR3 amino acids: CASSVVSGGFSSYNEQFF. CDR3 nucleotide sequence: TGTGCCAGCAGCGTAGTTAGCGGGGGGTTCAGCTCCTACAATGAGCAGTTCTTC.

This clonotype was counted a few times. This chain joins TRBV18 and TRBJ1-6; D gene uncertain. Trimming took off 0 bases at V and 5 bases at J, with 11 bases between the two ends. Germline CDR1 and CDR2: KGHSH and LQKENI. The CDR3 length is 16 residues. This chain's CDR3 is CASSPPEQRDNSPLHF. The CDR3 DNA is TGTGCCAGCTCACCACCGGAACAAAGGGATAATTCACCCCTCCACTTT.

A few counts support this clonotype. V and J are TRBV3-1 and TRBJ2-3; tentatively, D is TRBD1 or TRBD2 (6 bases each). This CDR3 is built from 14 residues. Germline V gene lookup returns CDR1 LGHDT and CDR2 YNNKEL (reference sequence). Trimming stripped 6 bases from V and 4 bases from J, with 14 bases between. The DNA for the CDR3 is TGTGCCAGCAGTCCCGGGGGCTTCGCAGATACGCAGTATTTT. This gives the protein CASSPGGFADTQYF.

This clonotype showed up many times. The chain recombines TRBV7-6 with TRBJ2-3; 15 bases fit TRBD2. The CDR3 is 16 amino acids. Unmatched junction bases numbered 2, after V lost 3 bases and J lost 4 bases. CDR1 is SGHVS, CDR2 FNYEAQ, per germline. DNA of the CDR3: TGTGCCAGCAGCTTCGGACTAGCGGGAGGGCCAGATACGCAGTATTTT. It translates to CASSFGLAGGPDTQYF.

The V and J genes are TRBV5-1 and TRBJ2-5; D is possibly TRBD1 (6 bases). V lost 5 bases, J lost 2 bases, and 16 bases lay in between. This CDR3 is 15 amino acids long. Germline V gene lookup returns CDR1 SGHRS and CDR2 YFSETQ. The CDR3 spells CASSVGGRGQETQYF. For the CDR3, the DNA is TGCGCCAGCAGTGTAGGGGGAAGGGGGCAAGAGACCCAGTACTTC. Filled out from reference TRBV5-1 and TRBJ2-5, the complete variable domain reads KAGVTQTPRYLIKTRGQQVTLSCSPISGHRSVSWYQQTPGQGLQFLFEYFSETQRNKGNFPGRFSGRQFSNSRSEMNVSTLELGDSALYLCASSVGGRGQETQYFGPGTRLLVL.

Ten or more counts support this clonotype. The rearrangement joins TRBV6-1 to TRBJ1-6, with D uncertain. The CDR3 contains 15 residues. The germline V gene has CDR1 MNHNS and CDR2 SASEGT. V shed 3 bases and J shed 0 bases, with 6 bases lying between them. CDR3 protein: CASSDWDSYNSPLHF. As DNA, the CDR3 is TGTGCCAGCAGTGACTGGGACTCCTATAATTCACCCCTCCACTTT.

This clonotype was seen at least ten times. CDR3 region: CASSVEAAMGEQYF. CDR3 in DNA: TGTGCCAGCAGTGTGGAGGCAGCGATGGGCGAGCAGTACTTC. This chain joins TRBV6-4 and TRBJ2-7; weak D call: TRBD2 (5 bases). The CDR3 is 14 residues long. Between the trimmed V and J ends, which lost 4 bases and 6 bases, there was a span of 16 bases. Germline V CDR1 and CDR2: MRHNA, SNTAGT.

In this sample, this clonotype turned up a few times. J is TRBJ2-7 and V is TRBV5-1; D gene unclear. This CDR3 comprises 14 residues. Germline V CDR1 and CDR2: SGHRS, YFSETQ. The germline V and J ends were trimmed by 7 bases and 6 bases, with 20 bases remaining between them. This CDR3 reads CASAARSGSTEQYF. For the CDR3, the DNA is TGCGCCAGCGCGGCGAGAAGTGGTTCTACCGAGCAGTACTTC.

Many counts were recorded for this clonotype. The V and J genes are TRBV2 and TRBJ2-2, with D perhaps matching TRBD1 or TRBD2 (5 bases each). Germline CDR1 reads SNHLY; CDR2 reads FYNNEI. The CDR3 contains 13 residues. V lost 3 bases and J 5 bases, leaving 7 bases between the germline ends. CDR3 DNA: TGTGCCAGCAGTGAGAGGGGAACCGGGGAGCTGTTTTTT. Protein sequence: CASSERGTGELFF. Drawing the rest from reference TRBV2 and TRBJ2-2, the complete variable domain is EPEVTQTPSHQVTQMGQEVILRCVPISNHLYFYWYRQILGQKVEFLVSFYNNEISEKSEIFDDQFSVERPDGSNFTLKIRSTKLEDSAMYFCASSERGTGELFFGEGSRLTVL.